A single sample is the source of the 25 T cell receptor beta chains below, sequenced in a study of control samples from healthy donors and cancer patients. TCRdb keeps only in-frame clones here, not all; method: immunoSEQ multiplex PCR. The sample has tens of thousands of clones, approximately 84% seen once. Sequencing used PBMCs. The receptors originated from a man in his sixties or seventies with lung cancer.

The rearrangement uses TRBV19 and TRBJ2-3; D is perhaps TRBD1 (6 bases). Per the germline V gene, CDR1 is LNHDA and CDR2 is SQIVND (reference sequence). The length of the CDR3 is 15 residues. Trimming removed 6 bases from V and 4 bases from J, with 17 bases in between. The CDR3 spells CASSPNRVSADTQYF. The CDR3, as DNA: TGTGCCAGTAGCCCGAACAGGGTTAGCGCAGATACGCAGTATTTT.

The rearrangement links TRBV9 to TRBJ2-7; D unresolved. Trimming left V 3 bases short and J 3 bases short, with 4 bases between. Germline V gene lookup returns CDR1 SGDLS and CDR2 YYNGEE. CDR3 length: 11 amino acids. The DNA of the CDR3 is TGTGCCAGCAGCGGAGACTACGAGCAGTACTTC. Translating gives CASSGDYEQYF.

This chain connects TRBV7-2 to TRBJ1-1; 9 bases match TRBD1. V dropped 6 bases and J dropped 1; count of bases not matched to a gene: 18. Germline assignment: CDR1 SGHTA and CDR2 FQGNSA. The CDR3 spans 19 residues. As DNA, the CDR3 is TGTGCCAGCAGTTTTACGCCGGTTGGACAGGGGTGGGAGAACACTGAAGCTTTCTTT. Protein: CASSFTPVGQGWENTEAFF.

This clone was counted between two and nine times. The chain uses TRBV2 and TRBJ1-1; no definite D call. Trimming cost V 6 bases and J 1 base, with 15 bases left between them. The CDR3 totals 15 residues. Per the germline V gene, CDR1 is SNHLY and CDR2 is FYNNEI. The CDR3 here is CASRLEARENTEAFF. The CDR3 region has the DNA TGTGCCAGCAGGTTAGAGGCAAGAGAGAACACTGAAGCTTTCTTT.

The J gene is TRBJ1-3, the V gene TRBV7-6; 7 bases align to TRBD1. This CDR3 is 15 amino acids long. With 3 bases clipped from V and 2 bases from J, the junction kept 4 bases outside the gene matches. Per germline, CDR1 SGHVS and CDR2 FNYEAQ. This CDR3 reads CASSFLQGPGNTIYF. The CDR3 region has the DNA TGTGCCAGCAGCTTCTTACAGGGGCCTGGAAACACCATATATTTT.

V and J are TRBV7-2 and TRBJ1-5; D gene uncertain. Germline V lookup: CDR1 SGHTA, CDR2 FQGNSA. V was cut by 5 bases and J by 2 bases, with 16 bases left in between. This CDR3 region has 16 residues. CDR3 sequence reads: CASSRSKFVGNQPQHF. CDR3 sequence (DNA): TGTGCCAGCAGCCGTTCCAAGTTTGTGGGCAATCAGCCCCAGCATTTT.

The CDR3 DNA reads TGTGCCAGCAGTTCTGAGAGGAACTATGGCTACACCTTC. This encodes CASSSERNYGYTF. V is TRBV6-5 and J is TRBJ1-2; the D is unclear. The length of the CDR3 is 13 residues. V lost 4 bases to trimming and J lost 2 bases, with 8 bases between them. Germline V gene lookup returns CDR1 MNHEY and CDR2 SVGAGI.

The chain combines TRBV5-1 with TRBJ2-3, with TRBD1 matching 8 bases. The CDR3 runs 15 residues. The V segment lost 4 bases and the J segment 4 bases; nucleotides outside the gene matches: 8. Germline V lookup: CDR1 SGHRS, CDR2 YFSETQ. CDR3 in amino acids: CASSHRGIASDTQYF. The CDR3, as DNA: TGCGCCAGCAGCCACAGGGGGATAGCTTCAGATACGCAGTATTTT.

This sequence joins TRBV5-6 and TRBJ1-5; D perhaps matches TRBD1 (6 bases). CDR3 length: 17 residues. V lost 4 bases and J lost 6, with 23 bases in between. In germline, CDR1 is SGHDT, CDR2 YYEEEE. The chain's CDR3 is CASSRLQGMFLTQPQHF. CDR3 nucleotide sequence: TGTGCCAGCAGCCGCCTACAGGGTATGTTTTTGACTCAGCCCCAGCATTTT.

CDR3 DNA: TGTGCCAGCAGCTTGAAGGGGCAGGACTATGGCTACACCTTC. It codes for CASSLKGQDYGYTF. J is TRBJ1-2 and V is TRBV5-4, with TRBD1 as a possible D gene (5 bases). Looked up from germline, CDR1 is SGHNT and CDR2 is YYREEE (reference sequence). Trimming took 1 base from V and 3 from J, leaving 10 bases between them. This CDR3 has 14 amino acids.

The V gene is TRBV18, the J gene TRBJ2-2, with TRBD2 matching over 15 bases. The CDR3 is made up of 19 amino acids. The junction had 2 bases not matched to a gene; V was cut back by 0 bases and J by 0 bases. In germline, CDR1 is KGHSH, CDR2 LQKENI. DNA of the CDR3: TGTGCCAGCTCACCACCGGGACTAGCGGGGGGCTCGAACACCGGGGAGCTGTTTTTT. Amino acids: CASSPPGLAGGSNTGELFF.

This clone was counted between two and nine times. The V and J genes are TRBV6-6 and TRBJ1-6, with no clear D. Germline-derived CDR1 and CDR2 are MNHNY and SVGAGI (reference sequence). The CDR3 spans 12 residues. V lost 7 bases to trimming and J lost 12 bases, with 13 bases between them. Here the CDR3 reads CASTRSDRPLHF. In DNA form, the CDR3 reads TGTGCCAGCACACGCTCTGATCGACCCCTCCACTTT.

CDR3 in DNA: TGTGCCAGCAGTGAAGTGGGAAGAGGTGGCTACACCTTC. It translates to CASSEVGRGGYTF. The J gene is TRBJ1-2, the V gene TRBV6-1; D gene unclear. The ends were cut back, 1 base at V and 7 bases at J, with 10 bases in the middle. CDR3 length: 13 residues. Germline V gives CDR1 MNHNS, CDR2 SASEGT.

This sequence joins TRBV6-5 and TRBJ1-4; D unclear. Trimming shortened V by 7 bases and J by 8 bases, and 14 bases separated the two germline ends. This CDR3 contains 13 residues. Germline V gene lookup returns CDR1 MNHEY and CDR2 SVGAGI. DNA of the CDR3: TGTGCCAGCACTGTCCGTCATGAGGAAAAACTGTTTTTT. Translation: CASTVRHEEKLFF.

V is TRBV19 and J is TRBJ1-1, with 7 bases fitting TRBD1. The CDR3 runs 13 residues. CDR1 is LNHDA and CDR2 is SQIVND in the germline V gene (reference sequence). The V and J ends lost 5 bases and 5 bases, in that order; junction bases with no gene match: 5. Here the CDR3 reads CASSPIRGTEAFF. Written as DNA, the CDR3 is TGTGCCAGTAGTCCCATCAGGGGGACTGAAGCTTTCTTT.

The V gene is TRBV5-1, the J gene TRBJ2-7; 12 nucleotides agree with TRBD2. CDR1 and CDR2 from the germline V gene are SGHRS and YFSETQ. This CDR3 comprises 19 residues. The J segment lost 2 bases and the V segment lost 0 bases, leaving 12 bases of the junction unmatched. This chain's CDR3 is CASSLGKLAGGLLPYEQYF. CDR3 nucleotides: TGCGCCAGCAGCTTGGGTAAGCTAGCGGGGGGGTTACTTCCCTACGAGCAGTACTTC.

The genes are TRBV5-6 and TRBJ2-5; a possible D gene is TRBD1 (6 bases). CDR3 length: 13 amino acids. Germline CDR1 is SGHDT and CDR2 is YYEEEE. Trimming left V 4 bases short and J 5 bases short, with 12 bases between. Written as DNA, the CDR3 is TGTGCCAGCAGCCGCACAAGGGGGGAGACCCAGTACTTC. This gives the protein CASSRTRGETQYF.

The chain is built from TRBV5-1 and TRBJ1-1; the D is unclear. The CDR3 contains 13 residues. V was trimmed by 1 base and J by 4 bases, leaving 8 bases between them. From germline, CDR1 is SGHRS and CDR2 YFSETQ. The CDR3 loop is CASSLKGPTEAFF. The CDR3 DNA reads as TGCGCCAGCAGCTTGAAAGGGCCCACTGAAGCTTTCTTT.

J is TRBJ1-1 and V is TRBV27; 8 bases are a match to TRBD1. This CDR3 has 14 amino acids. The J segment lost 6 bases and the V segment lost 3 bases, leaving 6 bases of the junction unmatched. The germline V gene has CDR1 MNHEY and CDR2 SMNVEV (reference sequence). CDR3 sequence: CASSFRGLGAEAFF. The CDR3 coding sequence is TGTGCCAGCAGTTTCAGGGGGCTAGGGGCTGAAGCTTTCTTT.

This chain connects TRBV9 to TRBJ1-1; D gene unclear. Germline lookup yields CDR1 SGDLS and CDR2 YYNGEE. The CDR3 covers 13 residues. Trimming pared 0 bases from V and 1 base from J, leaving 4 bases between. The CDR3 region has the DNA TGTGCCAGCAGCGTAGATCAGAACACTGAAGCTTTCTTT. This sequence encodes CASSVDQNTEAFF.

The genes are TRBV24-1 and TRBJ2-1; possible D gene TRBD2, 7 bases. The CDR3 loop spans 16 amino acids. Germline V gene lookup returns CDR1 KGHDR and CDR2 SFDVKD. Trimming removed 5 bases at V and 8 bases at J, with 21 bases between. Here the CDR3 reads CATSVHRGGGVDEQFF. CDR3 nucleotide sequence: TGTGCCACCAGTGTCCACCGGGGAGGGGGGGTTGATGAGCAGTTCTTC.

Notes on this clone: An end of the junction differs from the germline gene, which may be a read error. V is TRBV15 and J is TRBJ1-2, with no clear D. Germline assignment: CDR1 LNHNV and CDR2 YYDKDF (reference sequence). The CDR3 length is 12 residues. The CDR3 is CATSRDQLGDNF. The CDR3 DNA reads as TGTGCCACCAGCAGAGATCAGTTAGGCGACAACTTC.

The J gene is TRBJ2-7, the V gene TRBV19, with 8 positions matching TRBD2. Germline V lookup: CDR1 LNHDA, CDR2 SQIVND (reference sequence). CDR3 length equals 17 residues. After removal of 1 base from V and 6 bases from J, the junction contained 14 bases not matched to a gene. Here the CDR3 reads CASSIGAAGAFSGEQYF. The DNA of the CDR3 is TGTGCCAGTAGTATAGGCGCAGCGGGAGCTTTTAGTGGCGAGCAGTACTTC.

The chain recombines TRBV7-2 with TRBJ1-6, with 10 bases matching TRBD1. Germline V CDR1 and CDR2: SGHTA, FQGNSA. V gave up 3 bases and J gave up 8 bases; unmatched junction bases: 4. The CDR3 extends over 15 amino acids. CDR3 amino acids: CASSFTGTGDSPLHF. The CDR3 bases are TGTGCCAGCAGCTTTACCGGGACAGGGGATTCACCCCTCCACTTT.

This chain joins TRBV5-1 and TRBJ2-3; 8 nucleotides line up with TRBD1. V gave up 0 bases and J gave up 2 bases; unmatched junction bases: 5. The CDR3 extends over 16 amino acids. Germline CDR1 reads SGHRS; CDR2 reads YFSETQ. CDR3 sequence (DNA): TGCGCCAGCAGCTTGGTAGCAGGGGGCTTCACAGATACGCAGTATTTT. Its protein product is CASSLVAGGFTDTQYF.